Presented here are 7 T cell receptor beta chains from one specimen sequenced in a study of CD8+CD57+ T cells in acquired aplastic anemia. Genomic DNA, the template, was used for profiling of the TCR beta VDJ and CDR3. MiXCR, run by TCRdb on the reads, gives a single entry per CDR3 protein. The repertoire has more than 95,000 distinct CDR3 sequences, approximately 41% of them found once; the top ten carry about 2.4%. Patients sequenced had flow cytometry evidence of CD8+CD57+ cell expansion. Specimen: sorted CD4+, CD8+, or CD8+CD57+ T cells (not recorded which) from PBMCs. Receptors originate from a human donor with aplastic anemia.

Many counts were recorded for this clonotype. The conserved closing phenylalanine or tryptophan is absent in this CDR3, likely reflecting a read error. This chain's CDR3 is CSVQQMTLQETQYL. CDR3 nucleotide sequence: TGCAGCGTTCAGCAGATGACTCTCCAAGAGACCCAGTACCTC. The V gene is TRBV29-1, the J gene TRBJ2-5; unclear D gene. Trimming cost V 5 bases and J 1 base, with 14 bases left between them. CDR3 length: 14 residues. CDR1 is SQVTM, CDR2 ANQGSEA, per germline.

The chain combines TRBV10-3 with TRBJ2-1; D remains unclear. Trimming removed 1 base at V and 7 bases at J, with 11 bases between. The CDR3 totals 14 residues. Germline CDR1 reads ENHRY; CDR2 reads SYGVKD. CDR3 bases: TGTGCCATCAGTGAGTTCATCTCGAGGAATGAGCAGTTCTTC. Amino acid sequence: CAISEFISRNEQFF.

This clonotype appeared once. The CDR3 DNA follows: TGTGCCAGCAGCTTGGAAACGGGGTATAATTCACCCCTCCACTTT. Translating it yields CASSLETGYNSPLHF. This chain uses TRBV7-6 with TRBJ1-6; the D is unclear. With 3 bases removed from V and 4 bases from J, the gap between germline ends came to 10 bases. The CDR3 has 15 amino acids. Germline CDR1 is SGHVS and CDR2 is FNYEAQ.

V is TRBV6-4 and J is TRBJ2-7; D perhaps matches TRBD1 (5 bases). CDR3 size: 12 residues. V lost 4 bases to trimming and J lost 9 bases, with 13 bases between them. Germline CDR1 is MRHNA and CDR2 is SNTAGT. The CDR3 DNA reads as TGTGCCAGCAGTGGTTCTTTACAGGCGCAGTACTTC. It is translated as CASSGSLQAQYF.

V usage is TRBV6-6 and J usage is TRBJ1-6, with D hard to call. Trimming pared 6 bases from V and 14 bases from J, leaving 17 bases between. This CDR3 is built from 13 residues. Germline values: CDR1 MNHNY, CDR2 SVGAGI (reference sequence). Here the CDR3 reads CASSLTLPVALHF. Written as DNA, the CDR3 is TGTGCCAGCAGCTTGACCCTCCCTGTGGCCCTCCACTTT.

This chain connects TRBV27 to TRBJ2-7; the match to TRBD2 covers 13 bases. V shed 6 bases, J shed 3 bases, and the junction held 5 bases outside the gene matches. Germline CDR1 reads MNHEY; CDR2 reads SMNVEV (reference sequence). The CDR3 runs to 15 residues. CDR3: CASRQGLAGYYEQYV. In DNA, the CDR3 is TGTGCCAGCAGACAGGGACTAGCGGGATACTACGAGCAGTACGTC.

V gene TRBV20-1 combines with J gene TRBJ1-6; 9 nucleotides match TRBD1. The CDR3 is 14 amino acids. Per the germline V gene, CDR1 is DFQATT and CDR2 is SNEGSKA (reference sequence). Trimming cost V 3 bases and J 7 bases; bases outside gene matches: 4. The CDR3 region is CSARPGQGNSPLHF. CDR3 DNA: TGCAGTGCTAGGCCGGGACAGGGCAATTCACCCCTCCACTTT.